Reported below is one TCR beta chain. This sample is part of a study of control samples from healthy donors and cancer patients. The J segment lost 3 bases and the V segment lost 5 bases, leaving 9 bases of the junction unmatched. This CDR3 region has 16 residues. Germline values: CDR1 SGHNT, CDR2 YENEEA. Repertoires were generated with immunoSEQ multiplex PCR, while TCRdb's copy carries only in-frame clones and drops some. The sample contains over 100,000 clones, roughly 88% of which appear only once. The TCR sequence derives from a man between 40 and 49 years old in good health. Sequenced material: blood. This rearrangement joins TRBV11-3 to TRBJ2-3, with TRBD2 matching 9 bases. CDR3: CASSPGVAGVTDTQYF. The DNA of the CDR3 is TGTGCCAGCAGCCCAGGAGTAGCGGGGGTAACAGATACGCAGTATTTT.